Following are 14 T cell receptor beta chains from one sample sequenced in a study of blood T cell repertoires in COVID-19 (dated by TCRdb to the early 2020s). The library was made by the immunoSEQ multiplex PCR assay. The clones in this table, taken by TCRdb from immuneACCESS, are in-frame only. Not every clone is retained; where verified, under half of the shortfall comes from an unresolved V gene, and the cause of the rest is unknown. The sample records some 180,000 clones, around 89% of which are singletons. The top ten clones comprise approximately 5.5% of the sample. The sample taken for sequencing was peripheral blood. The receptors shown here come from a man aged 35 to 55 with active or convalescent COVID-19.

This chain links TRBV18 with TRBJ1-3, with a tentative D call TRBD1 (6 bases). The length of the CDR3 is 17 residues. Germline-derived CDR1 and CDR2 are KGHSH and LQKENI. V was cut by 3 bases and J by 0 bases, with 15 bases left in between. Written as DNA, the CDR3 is TGTGCCAGCTCACCCGCAGAACAGGGTAGCTCTGGAAACACCATATATTTT. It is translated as CASSPAEQGSSGNTIYF.

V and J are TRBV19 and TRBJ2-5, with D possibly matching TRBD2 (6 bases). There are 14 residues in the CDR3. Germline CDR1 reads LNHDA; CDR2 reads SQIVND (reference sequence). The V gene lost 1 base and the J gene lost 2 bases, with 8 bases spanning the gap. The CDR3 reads CASSIGSGQETQYF. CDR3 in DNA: TGTGCCAGTAGTATAGGTAGCGGTCAAGAGACCCAGTACTTC.

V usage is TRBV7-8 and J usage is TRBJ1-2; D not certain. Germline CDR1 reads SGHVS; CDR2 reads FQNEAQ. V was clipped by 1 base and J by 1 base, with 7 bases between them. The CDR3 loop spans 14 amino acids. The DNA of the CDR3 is TGTGCCAGCAGCTTAGATGGGAGTAACTATGGCTACACCTTC. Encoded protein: CASSLDGSNYGYTF.

This CDR3 is CASSGTSGGTRSTDTQYF. CDR3 nucleotide sequence: TGTGCCAGCAGCGGAACTAGCGGGGGGACCCGTAGCACAGATACGCAGTATTTT. J is TRBJ2-3 and V is TRBV5-6, with TRBD2 matching 12 bases. CDR1 SGHDT and CDR2 YYEEEE come from the germline V gene. The J segment lost 0 bases and the V segment lost 4 bases, leaving 9 bases of the junction unmatched. The length of the CDR3 is 18 residues.

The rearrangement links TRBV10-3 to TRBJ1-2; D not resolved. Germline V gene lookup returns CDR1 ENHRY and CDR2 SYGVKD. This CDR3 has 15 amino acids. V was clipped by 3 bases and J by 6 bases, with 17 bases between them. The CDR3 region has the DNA TGTGCCATCAGTGACCCCCAGGTGAAGGTCAATGGCTACACCTTC. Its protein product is CAISDPQVKVNGYTF.

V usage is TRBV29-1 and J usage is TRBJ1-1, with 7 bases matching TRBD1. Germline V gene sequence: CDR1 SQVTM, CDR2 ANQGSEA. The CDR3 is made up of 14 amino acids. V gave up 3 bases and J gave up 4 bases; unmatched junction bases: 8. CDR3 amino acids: CSVDQGGRGTEAFF. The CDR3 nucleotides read TGCAGCGTTGACCAGGGGGGACGTGGCACTGAAGCTTTCTTT.

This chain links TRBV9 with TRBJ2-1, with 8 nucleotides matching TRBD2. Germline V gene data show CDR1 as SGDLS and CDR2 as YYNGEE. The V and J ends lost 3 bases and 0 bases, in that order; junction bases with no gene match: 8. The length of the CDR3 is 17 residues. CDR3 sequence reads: CASSAGLASSSYNEQFF. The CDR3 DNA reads TGTGCCAGCAGCGCCGGACTAGCCTCGAGCTCCTACAATGAGCAGTTCTTC.

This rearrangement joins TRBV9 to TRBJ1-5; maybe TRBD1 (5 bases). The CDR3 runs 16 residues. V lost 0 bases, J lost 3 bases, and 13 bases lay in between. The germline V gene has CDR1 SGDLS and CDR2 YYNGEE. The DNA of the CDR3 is TGTGCCAGCAGCGTAGGAGGAGGGGAATTCAATCAGCCCCAGCATTTT. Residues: CASSVGGGEFNQPQHF.

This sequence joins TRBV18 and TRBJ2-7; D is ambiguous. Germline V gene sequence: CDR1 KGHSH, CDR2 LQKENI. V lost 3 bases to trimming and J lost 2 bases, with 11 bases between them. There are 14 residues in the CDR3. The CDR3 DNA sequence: TGTGCCAGCTCACCCTCGGTTGGTCCCTACGAGCAGTACTTC. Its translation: CASSPSVGPYEQYF.

CDR3 amino acids: CASSIGGGQGVYEQYF. CDR3 DNA sequence: TGTGCCAGTAGTATTGGTGGGGGACAGGGGGTCTACGAGCAGTACTTC. The rearrangement uses TRBV19 and TRBJ2-7; 11 bases line up with TRBD1. CDR1 is LNHDA and CDR2 is SQIVND in the germline V gene (reference sequence). Trimming took 3 bases from V and 3 from J; bases not matched to a gene: 7. The CDR3 has 16 amino acids.

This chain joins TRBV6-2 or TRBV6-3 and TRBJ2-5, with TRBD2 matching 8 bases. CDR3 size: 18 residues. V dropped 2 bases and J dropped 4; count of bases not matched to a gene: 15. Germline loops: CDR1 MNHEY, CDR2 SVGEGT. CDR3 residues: CASSYPVASGSLGETQYF. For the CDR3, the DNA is TGTGCCAGCAGTTACCCTGTGGCCAGCGGGAGTTTGGGAGAGACCCAGTACTTC.

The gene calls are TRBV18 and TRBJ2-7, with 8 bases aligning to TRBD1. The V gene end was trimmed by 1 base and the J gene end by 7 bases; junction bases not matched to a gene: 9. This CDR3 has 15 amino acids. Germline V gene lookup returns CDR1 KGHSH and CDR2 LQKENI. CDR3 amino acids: CASSPRQQGVGEQYF. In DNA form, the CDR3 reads TGTGCCAGCTCACCACGGCAACAGGGGGTGGGAGAGCAGTACTTC.

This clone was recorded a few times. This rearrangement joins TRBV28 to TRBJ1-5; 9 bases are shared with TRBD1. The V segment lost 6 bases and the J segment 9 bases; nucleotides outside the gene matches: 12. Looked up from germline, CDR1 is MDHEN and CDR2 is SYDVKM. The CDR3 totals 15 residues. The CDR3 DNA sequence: TGTGCCAGCAGAATAACCGGGACAGGGAGCTGGCCCCAGCATTTT. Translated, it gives CASRITGTGSWPQHF.

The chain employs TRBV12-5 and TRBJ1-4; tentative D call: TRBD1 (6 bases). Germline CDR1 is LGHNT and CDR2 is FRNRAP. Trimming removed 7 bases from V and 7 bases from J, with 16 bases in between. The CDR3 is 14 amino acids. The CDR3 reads CASALSTGFEKLFF. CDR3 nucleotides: TGTGCTAGTGCCCTATCAACAGGGTTTGAAAAACTGTTTTTT.